This T cell receptor (beta chain) was sequenced for a study of T-cell reconstitution after alpha-beta-depleted transplantation in children. Notes on the study in general: Expanded graft clones numbering several hundred reportedly gave rise to alpha-beta T cells about two months after transplant.

The authors prepared the TCRbeta library with unique molecular identifiers. TCRdb reprocessed the PCR reads via MiXCR and lists one record per CDR3 protein. Here the sample spans hundreds of thousands of distinct CDR3 sequences, under 15% being singletons. The CDR3 has 11 residues. The V end was cut by 4 bases, the J end by 6 bases, with 7 bases between. Germline values: CDR1 MNHEY, CDR2 SMNVEV (reference sequence). To note about this clonotype: What it binds is unknown.

This sequence was found in a male patient younger than 18 who had a stem cell transplant for acute myeloid leukemia, so the T cells may come from the graft donor. This sequence joins TRBV27 and TRBJ2-7; D ambiguous. Sequences were derived from PBMCs, mostly from graft donor cells, sampled 360 days after TCRalphabeta/CD19-depleted stem cell transplant. CDR3 sequence reads: CASSSRAEQYF. DNA of the CDR3: TGTGCCAGCAGTTCTCGGGCCGAGCAGTACTTC.